The 20 T cell receptor beta chains reported below all come from one sample, sequenced in a study of monozygotic twins with inflammatory bowel disease. For each CDR3 protein, TCRdb gives one entry from its re-call of the 5' RACE reads, without DNA. The repertoire table contains 400,000 to 500,000 distinct CDR3 sequences. Sequenced sample: blood. All receptors come from a human donor with ulcerative colitis or Crohn's disease, or a healthy co-twin of an affected twin (not recorded which).

The genes are TRBV5-1 and TRBJ2-7; TCRdb outputs TRBD1, but without DNA this stays unchecked. Germline V gene data show CDR1 as SGHRS and CDR2 as YFSETQ. The CDR3 sequence is 14 residues long. CDR3 loop: CASSPGGSFYEQYF.

The chain has TRBV18 and TRBJ2-7; TCRdb reports TRBD2, a call that lacks DNA to check it against. Germline lookup yields CDR1 KGHSH and CDR2 LQKENI. CDR3 length equals 18 residues. This CDR3 is CASSPVRLEDRGSYEQYF.

The V and J genes are TRBV7-2 and TRBJ1-2; as DNA is missing, the TRBD1 call by TCRdb cannot be tested. The germline gives CDR1 SGHTA, CDR2 FQGNSA. This CDR3 has 14 residues. CDR3 protein: CASSPQTGSYGYTF.

The chain employs TRBV28 and TRBJ1-2; the TCRdb D gene call, TRBD1, has no DNA to confirm it. CDR3 length: 15 amino acids. Germline CDR1 reads MDHEN; CDR2 reads SYDVKM. The CDR3 loop is CASSYSRGRGLGYTF.

The chain links TRBV7-8 to TRBJ2-1; TCRdb's D call, TRBD2, is unchecked because there is no DNA. The CDR3 is 18 residues long. Germline V gives CDR1 SGHVS, CDR2 FQNEAQ. This CDR3 is CASSSKRPGLAKYNEQFF.

The chain employs TRBV2 and TRBJ2-3. The CDR3 consists of 13 residues. Germline loops: CDR1 SNHLY, CDR2 FYNNEI. The CDR3 spells CASSVSRADTQYF.

This chain links TRBV12-3 or TRBV12-4 with TRBJ2-5; TCRdb's D gene call, TRBD1, goes unchecked for lack of DNA. The CDR3 runs 16 residues. CDR3 region: CASSLVVDSYQETQYF.

V gene TRBV28 combines with J gene TRBJ2-5; lacking DNA, the TRBD1 call made by TCRdb goes unchecked. The CDR3 contains 16 residues. Germline values: CDR1 MDHEN, CDR2 SYDVKM. This CDR3 reads CASSLRVSFPAETQYF.

The V gene is TRBV5-1, the J gene TRBJ1-4; without DNA, the TCRdb call of TRBD1 cannot be checked. The CDR3 runs 14 residues. Per germline, CDR1 SGHRS and CDR2 YFSETQ. The CDR3: CASSLQASNEKLFF.

This chain links TRBV19 with TRBJ2-1; no DNA is available, so the TRBD1 call from TCRdb remains unchecked. The CDR3 runs 15 residues. Germline CDR1 is LNHDA and CDR2 is SQIVND (reference sequence). This CDR3 reads CASSIDTGSYNEQFF.

V usage is TRBV20-1 and J usage is TRBJ1-1; TCRdb indicates TRBD1, and absent DNA this call remains unverified. This CDR3 has 14 residues. CDR1 and CDR2 (germline): DFQATT, SNEGSKA (reference sequence). CDR3: CSAKGGGGNTEAFF.

The V and J genes are TRBV20-1 and TRBJ2-1. The germline gives CDR1 DFQATT, CDR2 SNEGSKA (reference sequence). This CDR3 is built from 11 residues. CDR3 sequence reads: CSATWGPGRFF.

The chain is built from TRBV7-8 and TRBJ2-3; without DNA, the TCRdb call of TRBD2 cannot be checked. The CDR3 has 16 residues. CDR1 is SGHVS and CDR2 is FQNEAQ in the germline V gene. CDR3 amino acids: CASSLAREGPTDTQYF.

The chain links TRBV6-6 to TRBJ1-2; TCRdb's D gene call, TRBD1, goes unchecked for lack of DNA. Looked up from germline, CDR1 is MNHNY and CDR2 is SVGAGI (reference sequence). This CDR3 is 13 amino acids long. CDR3: CASGFRGSDGYTF.

The chain joins TRBV14 to TRBJ2-7; the TRBD1 assignment by TCRdb is unverifiable without DNA. CDR1 SGHDN and CDR2 FVKESK come from the germline V gene. The CDR3 is made up of 14 amino acids. The CDR3 sequence: CASSQLQGTRGKYF.

This chain joins TRBV27 and TRBJ2-7; the D gene TCRdb calls, TRBD2, cannot be checked with no DNA. The germline V gene encodes CDR1 MNHEY and CDR2 SMNVEV (reference sequence). This CDR3 comprises 15 residues. CDR3 in amino acids: CASIKTGASGYEQYF.

The rearrangement joins TRBV7-2 to TRBJ1-2; checking the TCRdb D call of TRBD1 is not possible without DNA. The CDR3 totals 15 residues. Looked up from germline, CDR1 is SGHTA and CDR2 is FQGNSA. The CDR3 protein is CASRPRQGTNYAYTF.

V and J are TRBV20-1 and TRBJ1-3. This CDR3 is 13 amino acids long. CDR1 DFQATT and CDR2 SNEGSKA come from the germline V gene (reference sequence). The CDR3: CSAMTGSGNTIYF.

The rearrangement uses TRBV20-1 and TRBJ2-7; absent DNA, TCRdb's TRBD1 call cannot be checked. Germline V gives CDR1 DFQATT, CDR2 SNEGSKA (reference sequence). CDR3 length: 16 amino acids. CDR3 amino acids: CSARDRMGQGVYEQYF.

The rearrangement joins TRBV7-9 to TRBJ2-1; TCRdb returns TRBD2, unconfirmable since there is no DNA. The CDR3 contains 15 residues. Per the germline V gene, CDR1 is SEHNR and CDR2 is FQNEAQ (reference sequence). The CDR3: CASSRLMGLAEEQFF.